Sequencing of this T cell receptor beta chain was carried out in a study of graft-versus-host responses after intestinal transplantation. Study-wide background: Anti-thymocyte globulin induction, then tacrolimus and steroids for around 3 years, went to all recipients. The study's findings and limits: Analysis identified GvH clones in recipient marrow, with some appearing first in ileum or blood.

Sequencing used immunoSEQ multiplex PCR; TCRdb keeps in-frame clones, though not all of them. The sample gives 95,000 to 130,000 clones, 90% of which show up once; approximately 0.17% is in the top ten. With respect to this clone: Its antigen is not known.

The material sequenced was unstimulated CD4+ T cells sorted from spleen or lymph node cells, taken before intestinal transplant. The TCR comes from a human donor who received an intestinal transplant.

The chain's CDR3 is CASMSGAQSYEQYF. The CDR3 DNA is TGTGCCAGCATGAGCGGGGCCCAGAGCTACGAGCAGTACTTC. The chain employs TRBV7-2 and TRBJ2-7, with 7 bases aligning to TRBD2. The CDR3 loop spans 14 amino acids. Germline CDR1 and CDR2: SGHTA and FQGNSA. V was clipped by 7 bases and J by 3 bases; unmatched bases: 9.